This T cell receptor beta chain was sequenced during a study of shared clonotypes between healthy human individuals. Trimming removed 4 bases from V and 7 bases from J; junction bases left unmatched: 11. In germline, CDR1 is MDHEN, CDR2 SYDVKM. This CDR3 is built from 17 residues. General study results and limits: In having few donors, the study represented limited genetic and exposure-history diversity.

Points on this clone: Antigen: not known.

TCRdb's table, derived via immunoSEQ multiplex PCR, lists solely in-frame clones and lacks some. The repertoire holds hundreds of thousands of clones, with about 91% as singletons. Naive CD8 cells were CD45RO-negative, positively selected for CCR7, excluding terminally differentiated effector memory CD45RA+ cells. Study donors comprised healthy, HIV-negative adults devoid of recent acute infection or vaccination. This sequence was found in a man in his thirties or forties in good health. The rearrangement joins TRBV28 to TRBJ2-1; 12 bases fit TRBD2. What was sequenced was naive CD8+ T cells sorted from blood. DNA for the CDR3: TGTGCCAGCAGTTCGGCACTGACTAGCGGGAGTGGGAATGAGCAGTTCTTC. Protein sequence: CASSSALTSGSGNEQFF.